This T cell receptor (beta chain) was observed in a study of cytomegalovirus exposure and HLA in healthy donors. Germline CDR1 SGHVS, CDR2 FNYEAQ. The CDR3 runs 16 residues. V lost 1 base to trimming and J lost 1 base, with 11 bases between them. The PCR had 60 Vbeta and 13 Jbeta primers. The method was immunoSEQ multiplex PCR; TCRdb's version includes in-frame clones alone and lacks a portion of them. The table has 35,000 to 45,000 clones, roughly 80% seen once. The chain carries TRBV7-6 and TRBJ1-5; D gene ambiguous. The sequenced sample consisted of PBMCs. The origin of this receptor is a woman between 35 and 50 years old in good health and CMV-seronegative. The CDR3 region is CASSLESGISNQPQHF. CDR3 DNA: TGTGCCAGCAGCTTAGAATCGGGGATCAGCAATCAGCCCCAGCATTTT.